This T cell receptor (beta chain) derives from a study of T cell responses to AZD1222 COVID-19 vaccine. Study-wide results and limits: The reported proportion of spike-specific TCRs targeting unmutated variant regions was nearly half. Clonal diversity may have been underestimated in mostly white British donors.

Sequencing was performed with immunoSEQ multiplex PCR; in TCRdb, only in-frame clones are kept and a portion is missing. The repertoire includes roughly 150,000 clones, 89% of them detected once, and 4.7% sits in the top ten. Concerning this clone: The antigen is not known.

V was shortened by 1 base and J by 1 base, with 15 bases between the two germline ends. The CDR3 is made up of 17 amino acids. CDR1 and CDR2 from the germline V gene are SGHNT and YENEEA. The sample was peripheral blood, taken on day 0 of AZD1222 vaccination. This receptor was taken from an adult in good health. The rearrangement uses TRBV11-3 and TRBJ2-3; no definite D call. The CDR3 DNA follows: TGTGCCAGCAGCTTAGGTCAGAGCCGGATCCGCACAGATACGCAGTATTTT. As protein: CASSLGQSRIRTDTQYF.